The 18 T cell receptor beta chains below were found in one sample sequenced in a study of response to subunit inactivated influenza vaccine (dated by TCRdb to 2016 to 2019). The method behind the library was RT-PCR. Data came from an Illumina HiSeq 2500. Using fastp trimming at Q25 and MiXCR clonotype assembly, TCRdb reanalyzed the public sequencing data and kept in-frame beta chains. Rows matching on CDR3 protein sequence are summarized as one entry with the most common DNA and genes. The sample table holds fewer than 700,000 distinct CDR3 sequences, of which 10% to 15% were seen once. About an eighth of the sample belongs to the ten largest clones. The sample's time point label, in plain terms: approximately 47 days after influenza vaccine administration. The sample here was PBMCs from blood, taken 40 to 50 days after vaccination. The receptor source for this set is a man in his fifties who received an inactivated influenza vaccine. Donor details come from another sample of the same person, matched by shared clones.

The V call is TRBV29-1, the J call TRBJ2-3, with D tentatively TRBD1 (6 bases). CDR3 length equals 12 residues. The germline V gene encodes CDR1 SQVTM and CDR2 ANQGSEA. V lost 4 bases to trimming and J lost 7 bases, with 12 bases between them. The CDR3 DNA sequence: TGCAGCGTTGTGGCAGGGGCATATACGCAGTATTTT. Amino acids: CSVVAGAYTQYF.

The CDR3 nucleotides read TGTGCCAGCAGCTTAACCACTGGACAGGGTGGATCACCCCTCCACTTT. Protein product: CASSLTTGQGGSPLHF. The chain is built from TRBV7-9 and TRBJ1-6; 8 bases line up with TRBD1. CDR1 and CDR2 (germline): SEHNR, FQNEAQ (reference sequence). This CDR3 comprises 16 residues. The V gene end was trimmed by 2 bases and the J gene end by 10 bases; junction bases not matched to a gene: 10.

This clonotype has just a few counts. The chain joins TRBV4-3 to TRBJ1-1, with D tentatively TRBD1 (5 bases). Germline V CDR1 and CDR2: LGHNA, YSLEER. CDR3 size: 15 residues. Trimming removed 0 bases from V and 0 bases from J, with 8 bases in between. CDR3 bases: TGCGCCAGCAGCCAAGATCTGGGGGTGAACACTGAAGCTTTCTTT. It is translated as CASSQDLGVNTEAFF.

This clonotype appeared a few times. The chain joins TRBV20-1 to TRBJ1-6; D is undetermined. CDR3 length equals 13 residues. CDR1 and CDR2 from the germline V gene are DFQATT and SNEGSKA (reference sequence). V was trimmed by 3 bases and J by 7 bases, leaving 10 bases between them. The CDR3 here is CSARGIRNSPLHF. CDR3 nucleotide sequence: TGCAGTGCTAGGGGCATACGGAATTCACCCCTCCACTTT.

This clonotype occurred a few times. The chain links TRBV20-1 to TRBJ2-7; tentatively, D is TRBD1 (5 bases). The germline gives CDR1 DFQATT, CDR2 SNEGSKA (reference sequence). This CDR3 is 14 amino acids long. V shed 3 bases and J shed 0 bases, with 12 bases lying between them. The chain's CDR3 is CSASSGQNSYEQYF. In nucleotides, the CDR3 is TGCAGTGCTAGTTCAGGGCAGAACTCCTACGAGCAGTACTTC.

The chain combines TRBV2 with TRBJ1-1, with D perhaps TRBD1 (5 bases). The CDR3 runs 13 residues. V was shortened by 6 bases and J by 5 bases, with 13 bases between the two germline ends. CDR1 is SNHLY, CDR2 FYNNEI, per germline. For the CDR3, the DNA is TGTGCCAGCAGCGGGCCAGGGCAAACTGAAGCTTTCTTT. This codes for CASSGPGQTEAFF.

Only one count was recorded for this clonotype. J is TRBJ2-7 and V is TRBV5-1; 7 bases are a match to TRBD1. V shed 4 bases and J 3 bases; nucleotides not matched to a gene: 13. There are 16 residues in the CDR3. Germline lookup yields CDR1 SGHRS and CDR2 YFSETQ. DNA for the CDR3: TGCGCCAGCAGCCTAGCCCCGGCAGGGACAGTCTACGAGCAGTACTTC. Protein product: CASSLAPAGTVYEQYF.

This clonotype was seen more than once but under ten times. This chain joins TRBV15 and TRBJ1-4; D uncertain. The germline V and J ends were trimmed by 0 bases and 7 bases, with 3 bases remaining between them. This CDR3 comprises 12 residues. CDR1 and CDR2 (germline): LNHNV, YYDKDF (reference sequence). For the CDR3, the DNA is TGTGCCACCAGCAGAGAACGTGAAAAACTGTTTTTT. It codes for CATSREREKLFF.

The chain uses TRBV20-1 and TRBJ1-5, with 10 positions matching TRBD1. The CDR3 covers 14 residues. The junction had 6 bases not matched to a gene; V was cut back by 4 bases and J by 6 bases. Germline assignment: CDR1 DFQATT and CDR2 SNEGSKA (reference sequence). The CDR3 reads CSATPGTGVQPQHF. The CDR3 nucleotides read TGCAGTGCTACCCCCGGGACAGGGGTTCAGCCCCAGCATTTT.

This clonotype was seen repeatedly, ten times or more. The chain links TRBV11-1 to TRBJ2-6; D is unclear. The V and J ends lost 1 base and 0 bases respectively, with 13 bases between them. Germline V gene data show CDR1 as SGHAT and CDR2 as FQDESV (reference sequence). CDR3 length equals 18 residues. CDR3 in amino acids: CASSLGRISFSGANVLTF. In DNA form, the CDR3 reads TGTGCCAGCAGCTTAGGACGGATATCCTTCTCTGGGGCCAACGTCCTGACTTTC.

This clonotype was seen a few times. This chain uses TRBV7-9 with TRBJ2-3, with D unresolved. Trimming stripped 1 base from V and 1 base from J, with 9 bases between. The CDR3 extends over 15 amino acids. Germline V gene lookup returns CDR1 SEHNR and CDR2 FQNEAQ (reference sequence). The CDR3, as DNA: TGTGCCAGCAGCTTAGATGGCCTAGGCACAGATACGCAGTATTTT. Translating it yields CASSLDGLGTDTQYF.

V gene TRBV11-2 combines with J gene TRBJ2-7, with 12 bases matching TRBD2. The CDR3 extends over 15 amino acids. Unmatched junction bases numbered 13, after V lost 10 bases and J lost 6 bases. Germline lookup yields CDR1 SGHAT and CDR2 FQNNGV. This CDR3 is CATQLGLAGTGEQYF. In DNA, the CDR3 is TGTGCCACCCAACTTGGACTAGCGGGAACTGGCGAGCAGTACTTC.

This clonotype was observed a handful of times. V gene TRBV12-3 or TRBV12-4 combines with J gene TRBJ2-5; D is undetermined. This CDR3 contains 13 residues. V shed 4 bases and J shed 2 bases, with 8 bases lying between them. The CDR3 nucleotides are TGTGCCAGCAGTTCTCGACCTCAAGAGACCCAGTACTTC. Protein product: CASSSRPQETQYF.

The gene calls are TRBV12-3 or TRBV12-4 and TRBJ2-7; D ambiguous. CDR3 length equals 13 residues. Trimming left V 5 bases short and J 3 bases short, with 11 bases between. The CDR3: CASSPAQIYEQYF. The CDR3 DNA reads TGTGCCAGCAGTCCAGCCCAGATCTACGAGCAGTACTTC.

This clonotype showed up just a few times. CDR3: CASSWGGGLNQPQHF. The CDR3 nucleotides are TGTGCCAGCAGCTGGGGCGGGGGGTTGAATCAGCCCCAGCATTTT. The chain couples TRBV5-5 to TRBJ1-5, with D possibly TRBD1 on 5 matching bases. V lost 3 bases to trimming and J lost 4 bases, with 14 bases between them. Germline lookup yields CDR1 SGHKS and CDR2 YYEKEE (reference sequence). The CDR3 spans 15 residues.

Of note for this clonotype: Compared with germline, one end of the junction differs, possibly owing to a read error. V usage is TRBV7-9 and J usage is TRBJ2-3, with D unclear. The V gene's germline CDR1 is SEHNR and CDR2 FQNEAQ (reference sequence). CDR3 length equals 12 residues. The CDR3 spells CASSLVTDTHYF. CDR3 nucleotides: TGTGCCAGCAGCCTCGTCACAGATACGCACTATTTT.

This clonotype was observed at least ten times. The chain has TRBV7-2 and TRBJ2-7; 9 bases line up with TRBD1. Per the germline V gene, CDR1 is SGHTA and CDR2 is FQGNSA. The CDR3 is 13 residues long. V lost 10 bases to trimming and J lost 1 base; unmatched junction nucleotides: 5. CDR3 DNA: TGTGCCACCATGGGGACAGGGTCCTACGAGCAGTACTTC. This gives the protein CATMGTGSYEQYF.

V and J are TRBV12-3 or TRBV12-4 and TRBJ2-7, with no clear D. The CDR3 runs to 11 residues. V shed 4 bases and J shed 9 bases, with 10 bases lying between them. The CDR3 nucleotides read TGTGCCAGCAGTTCAATAGGTCGGCAGTACTTC. Translation: CASSSIGRQYF.